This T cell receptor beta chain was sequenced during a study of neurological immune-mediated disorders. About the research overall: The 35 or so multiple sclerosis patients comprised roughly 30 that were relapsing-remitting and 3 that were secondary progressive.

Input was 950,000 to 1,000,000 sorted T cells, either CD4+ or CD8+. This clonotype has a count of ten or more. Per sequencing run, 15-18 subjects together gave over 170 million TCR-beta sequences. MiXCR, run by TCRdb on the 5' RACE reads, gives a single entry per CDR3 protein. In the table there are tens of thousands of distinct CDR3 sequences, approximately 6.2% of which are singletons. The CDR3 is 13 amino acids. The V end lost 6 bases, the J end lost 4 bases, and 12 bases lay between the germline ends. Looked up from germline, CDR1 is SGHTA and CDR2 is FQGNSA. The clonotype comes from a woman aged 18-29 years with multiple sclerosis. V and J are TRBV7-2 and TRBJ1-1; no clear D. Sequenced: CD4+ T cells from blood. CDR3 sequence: CASRSGVATEAFF. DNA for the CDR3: TGTGCCAGCAGGTCGGGAGTCGCCACTGAAGCTTTCTTT.